Shown below are 19 T cell receptor beta chains from a single sample sequenced in a study of cytomegalovirus exposure and HLA in healthy donors. The study ran its PCR with 60 Vbeta and 13 Jbeta primers. Method: immunoSEQ multiplex PCR; TCRdb's copy keeps in-frame clones and lacks some. This table holds 80,000 to 95,000 clones, roughly 76% found once. The sequenced material came from PBMCs. The receptors shown here come from a woman in her twenties or thirties in good health and CMV-seronegative.

This chain uses TRBV18 with TRBJ2-1; D is unresolved. Germline V gives CDR1 KGHSH, CDR2 LQKENI. Deletions cut 3 bases from V and 9 bases from J, with 6 bases between. The CDR3 has 11 amino acids. The chain's CDR3 is CASSPQAEQFF. CDR3 nucleotides: TGTGCCAGCTCACCCCAAGCTGAGCAGTTCTTC.

J is TRBJ2-5 and V is TRBV7-9; D is possibly TRBD2 (6 bases). The assigned J gene may be wrong: the sequence end matches TRBJ2-7 better. The V gene's germline CDR1 is SEHNR and CDR2 FQNEAQ (reference sequence). The CDR3 spans 16 residues. This chain's CDR3 is CASIPEGSSVSYEQYF. CDR3 nucleotides: TGTGCCAGCATCCCGGAGGGCTCCTCGGTATCCTACGAGCAGTACTTC.

The rearrangement links TRBV19 to TRBJ2-5, with 11 bases fitting TRBD2. The J call may be incorrect, as the DNA end agrees better with TRBJ2-7. Germline V gene data show CDR1 as LNHDA and CDR2 as SQIVND (reference sequence). The CDR3 is 15 amino acids. The CDR3 protein is CASSSRLAGGYEQYF. The CDR3 DNA reads TGTGCCAGTAGTTCGAGGCTAGCGGGAGGCTACGAGCAGTACTTC.

The chain couples TRBV28 to TRBJ2-6; D remains unclear. Germline loops: CDR1 MDHEN, CDR2 SYDVKM. The V end was cut by 8 bases, the J end by 15 bases, with 17 bases between. This CDR3 is built from 12 residues. CDR3 loop: CASGSGLSALTF. The DNA for the CDR3 is TGTGCCAGCGGTTCTGGGCTGTCGGCCCTGACTTTC.

The genes are TRBV5-6 and TRBJ2-1; D possibly corresponds to TRBD2 (5 bases). Per the germline V gene, CDR1 is SGHDT and CDR2 is YYEEEE. V dropped 2 bases and J dropped 6 bases, with 9 bases sitting between them. The CDR3 is 13 amino acids. The CDR3 DNA reads TGTGCCAGCAGCTTCCTAGCTCTCAATGAGCAGTTCTTC. Its protein product is CASSFLALNEQFF.

The rearrangement links TRBV4-1 to TRBJ2-7, with 9 bases identical to TRBD1. Per germline, CDR1 MGHRA and CDR2 YSYEKL. The trim removed 5 bases at V and 2 bases at J, leaving 7 bases unmatched. This CDR3 contains 15 residues. CDR3 protein: CASSTPGQGPYEQYF. CDR3 coding DNA: TGCGCCAGCAGCACACCGGGACAGGGTCCCTACGAGCAGTACTTC.

V and J are TRBV18 and TRBJ1-1; TRBD1 might be the D (5 bases). The CDR3 is made up of 16 amino acids. CDR1 KGHSH and CDR2 LQKENI come from the germline V gene. Trimming removed 2 bases from V and 0 bases from J, with 13 bases in between. CDR3 in amino acids: CASSPRGRNMNTEAFF. The CDR3 DNA reads TGTGCCAGCTCACCAAGGGGCAGAAACATGAACACTGAAGCTTTCTTT.

This clone appeared once. This chain connects TRBV9 to TRBJ2-5; 7 bases fit TRBD2. The CDR3 has 14 amino acids. V dropped 0 bases and J dropped 7; count of bases not matched to a gene: 6. Germline CDR1 reads SGDLS; CDR2 reads YYNGEE. CDR3 in DNA: TGTGCCAGCAGCGTAGCGGCGGGAGATGGGACCCAGTACTTC. This sequence encodes CASSVAAGDGTQYF.

This chain joins TRBV27 and TRBJ2-7, with 9 bases that match TRBD1. The germline CDR1 and CDR2 sequences are MNHEY and SMNVEV (reference sequence). Trimming at V came to 4 bases and at J to 2 bases, leaving 3 bases not matched to a gene. The CDR3 is 14 amino acids. CDR3 sequence reads: CASSSRQGAYEQYF. As DNA, the CDR3 is TGTGCCAGCAGTTCTCGACAGGGGGCCTACGAGCAGTACTTC.

The rearrangement joins TRBV7-8 to TRBJ2-3; 7 nucleotides line up with TRBD1. CDR3 size: 16 residues. Germline V gene lookup returns CDR1 SGHVS and CDR2 FQNEAQ. The V gene end was trimmed by 2 bases and the J gene end by 1 base; junction bases not matched to a gene: 6. CDR3 sequence reads: CASSLYRGSGTDTQYF. The CDR3 region has the DNA TGTGCCAGCAGCTTATACAGGGGCTCGGGCACAGATACGCAGTATTTT.

Only a few counts were recorded for this clone. The V and J genes are TRBV5-6 and TRBJ2-3, with 11 bases fitting TRBD1. Germline CDR1 is SGHDT and CDR2 is YYEEEE. V shed 0 bases, J shed 5 bases, and the junction held 2 bases outside the gene matches. CDR3 length equals 15 residues. The CDR3 nucleotides read TGTGCCAGCAGCTTGGAGGGACAGGGGGGAGATACGCAGTATTTT. Translating gives CASSLEGQGGDTQYF.

This clone occurred once. The chain links TRBV13 to TRBJ1-4; 8 bases fit TRBD1. Germline V lookup: CDR1 PRHDT, CDR2 FYEKMQ (reference sequence). The CDR3 is 14 amino acids. V dropped 4 bases and J dropped 8; count of bases not matched to a gene: 6. DNA for the CDR3: TGTGCCAGCAGCTCTGGACAGGGCCGGGAAAAACTGTTTTTT. Its translation: CASSSGQGREKLFF.

The chain links TRBV5-1 to TRBJ2-1; 11 bases are shared with TRBD2. CDR3 size: 17 residues. After removal of 4 bases from V and 6 bases from J, the junction contained 12 bases not matched to a gene. Germline loops: CDR1 SGHRS, CDR2 YFSETQ. The chain's CDR3 is CASSVRRTSGFGNEQFF. The CDR3 DNA follows: TGCGCCAGCAGCGTAAGAAGGACTAGCGGGTTTGGCAATGAGCAGTTCTTC.

The rearrangement uses TRBV19 and TRBJ1-5, with a tentative D call TRBD1 (5 bases). This CDR3 has 15 residues. Per the germline V gene, CDR1 is LNHDA and CDR2 is SQIVND (reference sequence). The V end was cut by 7 bases, the J end by 0 bases, with 13 bases between. The CDR3 bases are TGTGCCAGTACCTCTCGGGACTATAGCAATCAGCCCCAGCATTTT. It specifies CASTSRDYSNQPQHF.

This rearrangement joins TRBV5-4 to TRBJ1-3; TRBD1 aligns across 7 bases. The CDR3 extends over 13 amino acids. V shed 3 bases and J 6 bases; nucleotides not matched to a gene: 3. CDR1 and CDR2 (germline): SGHNT, YYREEE (reference sequence). In DNA form, the CDR3 reads TGTGCCAGCAGCTATACAGGGGAAAACACCATATATTTT. Translated, it gives CASSYTGENTIYF.

The gene calls are TRBV5-1 and TRBJ2-2, with D possibly TRBD2 on 6 matching bases. Germline V gene data show CDR1 as SGHRS and CDR2 as YFSETQ. The ends were cut back, 0 bases at V and 1 base at J, with 10 bases in the middle. This CDR3 has 16 amino acids. CDR3 region: CASSLAPGGNTGELFF. The CDR3 region has the DNA TGCGCCAGCAGCTTGGCTCCCGGGGGGAACACCGGGGAGCTGTTTTTT.

V gene TRBV14 combines with J gene TRBJ2-1; D is uncertain. The germline V and J ends were trimmed by 8 bases and 8 bases, with 19 bases remaining between them. Germline V gene data show CDR1 as SGHDN and CDR2 as FVKESK. This CDR3 region has 14 residues. The CDR3 reads CASAPPAVAHEQFF. The CDR3 DNA follows: TGTGCCAGCGCTCCTCCGGCGGTTGCCCATGAGCAGTTCTTC.

This chain uses TRBV4-2 with TRBJ2-7; 7 positions match TRBD1. The CDR3 covers 16 residues. Germline CDR1 reads LGHNA; CDR2 reads YNFKEQ. Trimming cost V 0 bases and J 0 bases; bases outside gene matches: 5. CDR3 bases: TGTGCCAGCAGCCAAGAGGAGACAGGGATCTCCTACGAGCAGTACTTC. This translates into CASSQEETGISYEQYF.

The chain carries TRBV2 and TRBJ1-1, with D possibly matching TRBD1 (5 bases). The V end was cut by 8 bases, the J end by 4 bases, with 14 bases between. Germline V gene data show CDR1 as SNHLY and CDR2 as FYNNEI. CDR3 length: 13 amino acids. The CDR3 loop reads CASPEGRSTEAFF. The CDR3 bases are TGTGCCAGCCCCGAGGGGAGGTCCACTGAAGCTTTCTTT. The full variable domain, rest sourced from reference TRBV2 and TRBJ1-1, is EPEVTQTPSHQVTQMGQEVILRCVPISNHLYFYWYRQILGQKVEFLVSFYNNEISEKSEIFDDQFSVERPDGSNFTLKIRSTKLEDSAMYFCASPEGRSTEAFFGQGTRLTVV.